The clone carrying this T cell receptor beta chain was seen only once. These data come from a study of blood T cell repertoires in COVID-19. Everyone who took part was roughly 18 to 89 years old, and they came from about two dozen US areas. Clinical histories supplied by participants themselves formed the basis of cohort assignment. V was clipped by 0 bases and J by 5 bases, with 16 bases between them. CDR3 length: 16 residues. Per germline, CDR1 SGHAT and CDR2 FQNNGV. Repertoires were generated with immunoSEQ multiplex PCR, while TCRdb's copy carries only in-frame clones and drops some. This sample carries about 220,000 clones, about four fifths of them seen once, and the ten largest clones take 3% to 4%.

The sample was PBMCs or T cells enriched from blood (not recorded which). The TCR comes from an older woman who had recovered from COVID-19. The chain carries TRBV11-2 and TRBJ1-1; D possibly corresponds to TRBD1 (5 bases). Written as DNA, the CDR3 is TGTGCCAGCAGCTTAGAGTTTTTGACAAGGGGTACTGAAGCTTTCTTT. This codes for CASSLEFLTRGTEAFF.